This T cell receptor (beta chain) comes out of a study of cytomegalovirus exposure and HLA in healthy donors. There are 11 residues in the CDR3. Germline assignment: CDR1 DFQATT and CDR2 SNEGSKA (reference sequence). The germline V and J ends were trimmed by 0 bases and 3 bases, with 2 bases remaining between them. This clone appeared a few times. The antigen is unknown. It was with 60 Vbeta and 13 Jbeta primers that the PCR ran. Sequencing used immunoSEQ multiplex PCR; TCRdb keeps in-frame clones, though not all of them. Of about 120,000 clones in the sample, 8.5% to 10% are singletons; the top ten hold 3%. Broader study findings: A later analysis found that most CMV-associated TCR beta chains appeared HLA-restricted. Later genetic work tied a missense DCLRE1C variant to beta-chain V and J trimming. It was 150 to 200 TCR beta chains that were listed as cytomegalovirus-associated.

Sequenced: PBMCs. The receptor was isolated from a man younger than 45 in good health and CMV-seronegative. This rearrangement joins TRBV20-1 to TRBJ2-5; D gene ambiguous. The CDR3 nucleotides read TGCAGTGCTAGAGATAAAGAGACCCAGTACTTC. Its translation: CSARDKETQYF.